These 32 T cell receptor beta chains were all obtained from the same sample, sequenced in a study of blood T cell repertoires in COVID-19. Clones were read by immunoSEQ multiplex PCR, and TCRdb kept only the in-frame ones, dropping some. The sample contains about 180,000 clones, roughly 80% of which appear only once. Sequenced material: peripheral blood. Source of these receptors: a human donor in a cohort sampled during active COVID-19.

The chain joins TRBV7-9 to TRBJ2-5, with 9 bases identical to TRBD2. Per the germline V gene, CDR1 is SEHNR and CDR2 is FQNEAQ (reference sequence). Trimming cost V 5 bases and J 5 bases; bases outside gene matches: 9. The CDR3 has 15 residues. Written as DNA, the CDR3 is TGTGCCAGCAGCCCCCCTGCGGGGGGGCCGGAGACCCAGTACTTC. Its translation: CASSPPAGGPETQYF.

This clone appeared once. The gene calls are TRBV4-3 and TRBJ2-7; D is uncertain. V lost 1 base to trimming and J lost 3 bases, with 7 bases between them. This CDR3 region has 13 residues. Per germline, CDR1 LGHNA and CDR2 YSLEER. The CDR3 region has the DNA TGCGCCAGCAGCCAAGCCAGAGGCTACGAGCAGTACTTC. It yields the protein CASSQARGYEQYF.

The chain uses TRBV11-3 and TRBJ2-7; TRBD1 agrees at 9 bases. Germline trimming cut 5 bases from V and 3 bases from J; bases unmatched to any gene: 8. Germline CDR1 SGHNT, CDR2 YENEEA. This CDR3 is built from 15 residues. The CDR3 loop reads CASSPYGDRDYEQYF. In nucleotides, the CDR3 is TGTGCCAGCAGCCCGTACGGGGACAGGGACTACGAGCAGTACTTC.

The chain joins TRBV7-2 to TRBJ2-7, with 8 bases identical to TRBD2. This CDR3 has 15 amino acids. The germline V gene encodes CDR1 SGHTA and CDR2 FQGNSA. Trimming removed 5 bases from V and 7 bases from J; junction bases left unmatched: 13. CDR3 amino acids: CASSRREVLVTEQYF. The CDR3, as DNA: TGTGCCAGCAGCCGGCGGGAGGTCCTGGTCACGGAGCAGTACTTC.

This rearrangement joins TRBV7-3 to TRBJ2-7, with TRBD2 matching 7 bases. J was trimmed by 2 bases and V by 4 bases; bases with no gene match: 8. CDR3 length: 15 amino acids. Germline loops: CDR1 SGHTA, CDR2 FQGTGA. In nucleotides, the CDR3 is TGTGCCAGCAGCTCCCCCGGGGCGGGGGCCTACGAGCAGTACTTC. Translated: CASSSPGAGAYEQYF.

This chain's CDR3 is CASSSGVGTTEAFF. DNA of the CDR3: TGTGCCAGCAGCTCGGGGGTGGGAACGACTGAAGCTTTCTTT. V gene TRBV7-2 combines with J gene TRBJ1-1; TRBD1 might be the D (5 bases). The germline CDR1 and CDR2 sequences are SGHTA and FQGNSA. Trimming took 4 bases from V and 5 from J, leaving 14 bases between them. This CDR3 spans 14 amino acids.

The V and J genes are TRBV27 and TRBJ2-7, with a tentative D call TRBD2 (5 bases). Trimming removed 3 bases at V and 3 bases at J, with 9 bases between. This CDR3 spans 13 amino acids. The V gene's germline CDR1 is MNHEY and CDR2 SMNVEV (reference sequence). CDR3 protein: CASSFGSGYEQYF. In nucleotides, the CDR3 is TGTGCCAGCAGTTTTGGGAGCGGCTACGAGCAGTACTTC.

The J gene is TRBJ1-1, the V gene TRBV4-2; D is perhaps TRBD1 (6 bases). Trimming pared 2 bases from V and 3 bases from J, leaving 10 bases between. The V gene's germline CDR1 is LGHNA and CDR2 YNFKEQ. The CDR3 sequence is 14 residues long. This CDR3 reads CASSQPQGYTEAFF. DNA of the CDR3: TGTGCCAGCAGCCAACCACAGGGCTACACTGAAGCTTTCTTT.

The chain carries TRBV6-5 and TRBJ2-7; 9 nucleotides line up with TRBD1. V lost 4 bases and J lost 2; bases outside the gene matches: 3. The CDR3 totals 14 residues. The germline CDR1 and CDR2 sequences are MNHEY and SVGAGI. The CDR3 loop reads CASSFRDRAYEQYF. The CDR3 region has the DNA TGTGCCAGCAGTTTCCGGGACAGGGCCTACGAGCAGTACTTC.

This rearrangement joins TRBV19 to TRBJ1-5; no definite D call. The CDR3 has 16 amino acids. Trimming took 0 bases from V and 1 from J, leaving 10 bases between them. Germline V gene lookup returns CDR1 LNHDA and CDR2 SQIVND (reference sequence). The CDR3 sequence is CASSIDLHTSNQPQHF. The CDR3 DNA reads TGTGCCAGTAGTATAGATCTCCACACGAGCAATCAGCCCCAGCATTTT.

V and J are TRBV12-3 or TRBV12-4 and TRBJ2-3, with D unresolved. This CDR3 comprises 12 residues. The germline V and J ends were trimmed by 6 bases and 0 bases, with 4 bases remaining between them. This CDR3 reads CASRSSTDTQYF. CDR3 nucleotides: TGTGCCAGCAGGTCAAGCACAGATACGCAGTATTTT.

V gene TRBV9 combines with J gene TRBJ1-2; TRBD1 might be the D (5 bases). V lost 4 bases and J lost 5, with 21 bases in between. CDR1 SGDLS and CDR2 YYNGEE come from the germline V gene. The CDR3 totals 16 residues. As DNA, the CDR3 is TGTGCCAGCAGCCCCACGACAGATACCATTCGGTATGGCTACACCTTC. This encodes CASSPTTDTIRYGYTF.

The CDR3 DNA is TGTGCCAGCTCACGGGGCGCGGCCAATGAAAAACTGTTTTTT. It codes for CASSRGAANEKLFF. The rearrangement uses TRBV18 and TRBJ1-4, with D perhaps matching TRBD1 (5 bases). The germline V and J ends were trimmed by 4 bases and 5 bases, with 11 bases remaining between them. The CDR3 contains 14 residues. CDR1 and CDR2 from the germline V gene are KGHSH and LQKENI.

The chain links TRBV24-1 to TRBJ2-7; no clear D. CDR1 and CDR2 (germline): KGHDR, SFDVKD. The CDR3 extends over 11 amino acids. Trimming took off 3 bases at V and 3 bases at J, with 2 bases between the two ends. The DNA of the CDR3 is TGTGCCACCAGTGATCTCTACGAGCAGTACTTC. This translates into CATSDLYEQYF.

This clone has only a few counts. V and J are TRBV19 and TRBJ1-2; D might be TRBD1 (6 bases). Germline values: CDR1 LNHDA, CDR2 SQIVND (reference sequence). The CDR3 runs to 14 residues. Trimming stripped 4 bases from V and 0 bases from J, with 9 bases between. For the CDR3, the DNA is TGTGCCAGTAGTACGGGACACTCTAACTATGGCTACACCTTC. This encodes CASSTGHSNYGYTF.

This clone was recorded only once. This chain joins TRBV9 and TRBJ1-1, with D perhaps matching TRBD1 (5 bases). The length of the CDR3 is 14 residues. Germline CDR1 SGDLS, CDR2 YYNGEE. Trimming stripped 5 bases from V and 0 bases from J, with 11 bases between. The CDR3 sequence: CASSPPQVNTEAFF. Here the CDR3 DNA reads TGTGCCAGCAGTCCCCCACAGGTGAACACTGAAGCTTTCTTT. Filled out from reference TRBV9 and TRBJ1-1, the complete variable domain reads DSGVTQTPKHLITATGQRVTLRCSPRSGDLSVYWYQQSLDQGLQFLIQYYNGEERAKGNILERFSAQQFPDLHSELNLSSLELGDSALYFCASSPPQVNTEAFFGQGTRLTVV.

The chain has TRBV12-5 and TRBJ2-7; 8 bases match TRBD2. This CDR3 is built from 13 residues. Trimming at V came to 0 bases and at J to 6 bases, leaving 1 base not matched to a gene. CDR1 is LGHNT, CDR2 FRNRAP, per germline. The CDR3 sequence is CASGLVGRGEQYF. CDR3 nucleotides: TGTGCTAGTGGTTTGGTCGGGAGGGGCGAGCAGTACTTC.

CDR3 loop: CASSVGTSGERQYF. CDR3 nucleotide sequence: TGTGCCAGCAGCGTAGGGACTAGCGGGGAGCGGCAGTACTTC. This chain links TRBV9 with TRBJ2-7; 12 bases line up with TRBD2. This CDR3 contains 14 residues. The germline V gene has CDR1 SGDLS and CDR2 YYNGEE. Unmatched junction bases numbered 4, after V lost 0 bases and J lost 9 bases.

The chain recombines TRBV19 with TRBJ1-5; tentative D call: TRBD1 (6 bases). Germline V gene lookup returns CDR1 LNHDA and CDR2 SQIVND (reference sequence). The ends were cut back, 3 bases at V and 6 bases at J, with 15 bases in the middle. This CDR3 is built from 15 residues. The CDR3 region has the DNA TGTGCCAGTAGTATTCATGGTCAGGGGCCTCAGCCCCAGCATTTT. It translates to CASSIHGQGPQPQHF.

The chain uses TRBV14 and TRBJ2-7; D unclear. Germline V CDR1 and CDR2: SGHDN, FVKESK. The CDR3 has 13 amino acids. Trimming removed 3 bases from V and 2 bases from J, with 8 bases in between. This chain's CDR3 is CASSHDITYEQYF. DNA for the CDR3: TGTGCCAGCAGCCACGACATCACCTACGAGCAGTACTTC.

The CDR3 loop reads CASSLRQDSNQPQHF. The CDR3 region has the DNA TGTGCCAGCAGCTTGCGACAGGATAGCAATCAGCCCCAGCATTTT. The chain recombines TRBV5-5 with TRBJ1-5; tentatively, D is TRBD1 (6 bases). V was pared by 1 base and J by 0 bases, with 8 bases between. The CDR3 length is 15 residues. Germline V gene sequence: CDR1 SGHKS, CDR2 YYEKEE (reference sequence).

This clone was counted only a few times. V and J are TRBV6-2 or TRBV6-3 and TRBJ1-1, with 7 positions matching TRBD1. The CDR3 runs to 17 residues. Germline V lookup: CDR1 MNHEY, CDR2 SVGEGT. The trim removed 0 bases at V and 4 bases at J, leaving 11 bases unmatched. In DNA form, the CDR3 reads TGTGCCAGCAGTTACTCGAGTAAAGGGGGCGATAGCACTGAAGCTTTCTTT. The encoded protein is CASSYSSKGGDSTEAFF.

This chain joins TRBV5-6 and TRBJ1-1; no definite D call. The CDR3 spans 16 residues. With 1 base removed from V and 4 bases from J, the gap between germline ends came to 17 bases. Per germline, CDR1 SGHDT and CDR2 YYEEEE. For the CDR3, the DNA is TGTGCCAGCAGCTTGTATGGCCCCAGAGGGAGCACTGAAGCTTTCTTT. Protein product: CASSLYGPRGSTEAFF.

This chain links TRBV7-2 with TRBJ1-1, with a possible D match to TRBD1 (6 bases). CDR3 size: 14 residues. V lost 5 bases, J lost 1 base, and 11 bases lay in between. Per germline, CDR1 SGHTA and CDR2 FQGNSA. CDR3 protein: CASSPTQGNTEAFF. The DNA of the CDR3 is TGTGCCAGCAGCCCGACACAGGGGAACACTGAAGCTTTCTTT. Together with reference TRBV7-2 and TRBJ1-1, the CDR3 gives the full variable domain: GAGVSQSPSNKVTEKGKDVELRCDPISGHTALYWYRQSLGQGLEFLIYFQGNSAPDKSGLPSDRFSAERTGGSVSTLTIQRTQQEDSAVYLCASSPTQGNTEAFFGQGTRLTVV.

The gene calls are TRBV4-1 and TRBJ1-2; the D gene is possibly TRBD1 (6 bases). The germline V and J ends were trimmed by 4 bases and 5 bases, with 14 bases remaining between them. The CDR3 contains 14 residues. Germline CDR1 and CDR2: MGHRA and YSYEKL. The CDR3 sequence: CASSPSEGVYGYTF. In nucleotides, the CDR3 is TGCGCCAGCAGCCCCAGCGAGGGGGTTTATGGCTACACCTTC.

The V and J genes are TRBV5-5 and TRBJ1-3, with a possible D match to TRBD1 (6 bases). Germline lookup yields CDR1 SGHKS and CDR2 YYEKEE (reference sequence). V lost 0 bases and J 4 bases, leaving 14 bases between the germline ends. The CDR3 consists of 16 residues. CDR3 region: CASSLDPDSRGNTIYF. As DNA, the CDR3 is TGTGCCAGCAGCTTGGACCCGGACAGCCGGGGAAACACCATATATTTT.

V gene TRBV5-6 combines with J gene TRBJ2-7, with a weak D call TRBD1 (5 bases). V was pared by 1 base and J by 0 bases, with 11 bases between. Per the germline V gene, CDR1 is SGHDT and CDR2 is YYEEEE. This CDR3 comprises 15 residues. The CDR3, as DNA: TGTGCCAGCAGCTTGAGGGGCCTTAGCTCCTACGAGCAGTACTTC. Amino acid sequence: CASSLRGLSSYEQYF.

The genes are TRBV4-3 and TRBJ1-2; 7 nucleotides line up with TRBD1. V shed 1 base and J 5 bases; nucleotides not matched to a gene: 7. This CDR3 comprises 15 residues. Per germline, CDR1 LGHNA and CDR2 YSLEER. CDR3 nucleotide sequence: TGCGCCAGCAGCCAAGGTGTTCAGGGGGGATATGGCTACACCTTC. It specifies CASSQGVQGGYGYTF.

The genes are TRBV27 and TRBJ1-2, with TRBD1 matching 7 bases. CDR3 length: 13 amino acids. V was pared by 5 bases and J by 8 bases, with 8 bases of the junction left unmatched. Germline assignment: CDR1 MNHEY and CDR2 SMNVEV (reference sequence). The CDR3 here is CASSQTGWGGYTF. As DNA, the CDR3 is TGTGCCAGCAGTCAGACAGGGTGGGGAGGCTACACCTTC.

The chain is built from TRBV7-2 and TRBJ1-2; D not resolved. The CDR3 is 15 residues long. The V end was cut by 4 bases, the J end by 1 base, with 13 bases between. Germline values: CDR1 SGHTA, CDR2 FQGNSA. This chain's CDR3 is CASSYLLGYNYGYTF. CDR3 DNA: TGTGCCAGCAGCTACCTACTAGGGTATAACTATGGCTACACCTTC.

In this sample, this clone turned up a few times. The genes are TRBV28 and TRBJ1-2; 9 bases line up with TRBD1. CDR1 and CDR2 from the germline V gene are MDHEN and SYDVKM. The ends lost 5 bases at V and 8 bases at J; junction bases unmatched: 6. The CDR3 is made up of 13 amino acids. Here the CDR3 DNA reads TGTGCCAGCAGTCTCTTTACAGGGGGCGGCTACACCTTC. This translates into CASSLFTGGGYTF.

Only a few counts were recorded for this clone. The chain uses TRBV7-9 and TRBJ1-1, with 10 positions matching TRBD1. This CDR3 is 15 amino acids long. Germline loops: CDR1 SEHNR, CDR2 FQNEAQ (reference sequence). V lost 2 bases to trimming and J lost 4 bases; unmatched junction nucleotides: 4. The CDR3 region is CASSLQTGGGTEAFF. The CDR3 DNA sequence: TGTGCCAGCAGCTTACAGACAGGGGGCGGCACTGAAGCTTTCTTT.